This entry is about one TCR beta chain. Its specificity is unknown. The sample belongs to a study of CD8+CD57+ T cells in acquired aplastic anemia. Study-wide points: The same twenty-nine CD8+ CDR3 sequences occurred in patients and in controls.

The V end was cut by 8 bases, the J end by 1 base, with 18 bases between. The CDR3 contains 16 residues. Per the germline V gene, CDR1 is MDHEN and CDR2 is SYDVKM. It was genomic DNA that served as the template for profiling TCR beta VDJ and CDR3. TCRdb ran MiXCR on the reads and lists one entry per CDR3 protein. Counted here are 400,000 to 600,000 distinct CDR3 sequences, about a third occurring once; the ten biggest clones make up 0.75% to 0.95%. Patients chosen for sequencing had shown CD8+CD57+ cell expansion by flow cytometry. Prior therapy had not been administered to any patient at the time of blood sampling.

The sequenced sample consisted of sorted CD4+, CD8+, or CD8+CD57+ T cells (not recorded which) from PBMCs. The V gene is TRBV28, the J gene TRBJ1-5, with D perhaps TRBD1 (5 bases). This TCR was recovered from a human donor with aplastic anemia. Here the CDR3 reads CASGGTPLGSNQPQHF. CDR3 in DNA: TGTGCCAGCGGCGGGACCCCCCTCGGGAGCAATCAGCCCCAGCATTTT.